The 25 T cell receptor beta chains below come from one sample, sequenced in a study of cytomegalovirus exposure and HLA in healthy donors. PCR was performed using 60 Vbeta and 13 Jbeta primers. Here immunoSEQ multiplex PCR was the method, and the copy in TCRdb shows in-frame clones only, minus some. There are about 120,000 clones in the sample; about 80% occur only once, and around 1.4% lies in the top ten. What was sequenced was PBMCs. These receptor sequences come from a woman between 18 and 30 years old in good health and CMV-seronegative.

The V call is TRBV27, the J call TRBJ2-1; tentatively, D is TRBD1 (6 bases). The V end lost 5 bases, the J end lost 3 bases, and 17 bases lay between the germline ends. This CDR3 is 16 amino acids long. The germline V gene encodes CDR1 MNHEY and CDR2 SMNVEV (reference sequence). For the CDR3, the DNA is TGTGCCAGCAGTCGATCCGCAGGGGTAGTCTACAATGAGCAGTTCTTC. It encodes CASSRSAGVVYNEQFF.

On this clone: The sample carries other DNA sequences with the same CDR3. The chain employs TRBV11-2 and TRBJ2-7, with 8 bases aligning to TRBD2. The CDR3 has 14 amino acids. Looked up from germline, CDR1 is SGHAT and CDR2 is FQNNGV. With 1 base clipped from V and 2 bases from J, the junction kept 1 base outside the gene matches. Here the CDR3 DNA reads TGTGCCAGCAGCTTAGTCGGGGGGGCCTACGAGCAGTACTTC. Encoded protein: CASSLVGGAYEQYF.

The chain couples TRBV7-6 to TRBJ2-7; TRBD2 is a possible D gene (6 bases). Germline V gene data show CDR1 as SGHVS and CDR2 as FNYEAQ. Between the trimmed V and J ends, which lost 5 bases and 3 bases, there was a span of 14 bases. The CDR3 is 14 residues long. CDR3 DNA sequence: TGTGCCAGCAGCCCTCGGGGGAATCGCTACGAGCAGTACTTC. This encodes CASSPRGNRYEQYF.

This chain connects TRBV5-1 to TRBJ1-4; no clear D gene. This CDR3 spans 14 amino acids. The germline V gene encodes CDR1 SGHRS and CDR2 YFSETQ. The germline V and J ends were trimmed by 3 bases and 0 bases, with 6 bases remaining between them. CDR3 amino acids: CASSWGATNEKLFF. CDR3 in DNA: TGCGCCAGCAGCTGGGGAGCAACTAATGAAAAACTGTTTTTT.

In DNA form, the CDR3 reads TGCGCCAGCAGCTTAACTAGCGGCTCCTACGAGCAGTACTTC. Residues: CASSLTSGSYEQYF. The chain carries TRBV5-1 and TRBJ2-7, with TRBD2 identical over 8 bases. The germline gives CDR1 SGHRS, CDR2 YFSETQ. CDR3 length equals 14 residues. V was clipped by 2 bases and J by 0 bases; unmatched bases: 1.

Of note for this clone: Relative to the germline gene, one junction end is altered; a read error may explain this. This sample also contains other DNA sequences that code for the same CDR3. The V and J genes are TRBV7-3 and TRBJ2-3, with 12 positions matching TRBD2. Germline CDR1 is SGHTA and CDR2 is FQGTGA. The CDR3 runs to 16 residues. The CDR3 sequence is CASSLLAGGPSDTQYF. The CDR3 DNA is TGTGCCAGCAGCCTCCTAGCGGGGGGGCCGTCGGATACGCAGTACTTT.

The sample holds one count of this clone. The rearrangement uses TRBV2 and TRBJ1-1; weak D call: TRBD1 (5 bases). V was cut by 7 bases and J by 10 bases, with 22 bases left in between. The CDR3 covers 14 residues. Germline V gives CDR1 SNHLY, CDR2 FYNNEI. The CDR3 DNA reads as TGTGCCAGCATCTTGATCGGGGGAAATCGAAGAGCTTTCTTT. Its protein is CASILIGGNRRAFF.

J is TRBJ1-5 and V is TRBV19, with D uncertain. V lost 8 bases and J 7 bases, leaving 15 bases between the germline ends. This CDR3 is 13 amino acids long. CDR1 is LNHDA and CDR2 is SQIVND in the germline V gene (reference sequence). In nucleotides, the CDR3 is TGTGCCAGTTCGGTTGTCCTGGAGCAGCCCCAGCATTTT. It is translated as CASSVVLEQPQHF.

The chain is built from TRBV27 and TRBJ1-2; 9 positions match TRBD1. Trimming took 5 bases from V and 8 from J; bases not matched to a gene: 9. The length of the CDR3 is 14 residues. CDR1 and CDR2 from the germline V gene are MNHEY and SMNVEV (reference sequence). This CDR3 is CASSLYRDREGYTF. CDR3 bases: TGTGCCAGCAGTCTTTACCGGGACAGGGAAGGCTACACCTTC.

The genes are TRBV29-1 and TRBJ2-1, with D possibly TRBD2 on 7 matching bases. CDR3 size: 15 residues. CDR1 and CDR2 (germline): SQVTM, ANQGSEA. Trimming took 7 bases from V and 0 from J, leaving 16 bases between them. The CDR3 here is CSAEGGGASYNEQFF. The CDR3 region has the DNA TGCAGCGCCGAGGGAGGGGGGGCCTCCTACAATGAGCAGTTCTTC.

The chain joins TRBV9 to TRBJ1-1; D possibly corresponds to TRBD1 (5 bases). Germline V lookup: CDR1 SGDLS, CDR2 YYNGEE. V was clipped by 2 bases and J by 10 bases, with 18 bases between them. The CDR3 is 14 amino acids. CDR3: CASSVVLGGDSAFF. In DNA, the CDR3 is TGTGCCAGCAGCGTCGTTCTCGGGGGGGATTCAGCTTTCTTT. The full variable domain, with the rest looked up from reference TRBV9 and TRBJ1-1, is DSGVTQTPKHLITATGQRVTLRCSPRSGDLSVYWYQQSLDQGLQFLIQYYNGEERAKGNILERFSAQQFPDLHSELNLSSLELGDSALYFCASSVVLGGDSAFFGQGTRLTVV.

The chain joins TRBV5-5 to TRBJ1-1, with D perhaps matching TRBD1 (6 bases). Trimming stripped 3 bases from V and 6 bases from J, with 12 bases between. This CDR3 has 13 residues. Germline CDR1 SGHKS, CDR2 YYEKEE (reference sequence). CDR3 nucleotides: TGTGCCAGCAGCTGGGGGGAGGGGGCTGAAGCTTTCTTT. Translation gives CASSWGEGAEAFF.

The chain combines TRBV9 with TRBJ2-1; possibly TRBD2 for D (5 bases). Trimming removed 0 bases at V and 7 bases at J, with 14 bases between. Looked up from germline, CDR1 is SGDLS and CDR2 is YYNGEE. The CDR3 extends over 15 amino acids. This chain's CDR3 is CASSVEVGRENEQFF. CDR3 bases: TGTGCCAGCAGCGTAGAGGTCGGCCGGGAAAATGAGCAGTTCTTC.

This CDR3 reads CASSSGTRYEQYF. The CDR3 region has the DNA TGCGCCAGCAGCTCCGGGACTCGATACGAGCAGTACTTC. The chain recombines TRBV5-1 with TRBJ2-7, with D possibly being TRBD2 (6 bases). The CDR3 runs 13 residues. Between the trimmed V and J ends, which lost 3 bases and 4 bases, there was a span of 11 bases. The V gene's germline CDR1 is SGHRS and CDR2 YFSETQ.

The rearrangement joins TRBV5-4 to TRBJ2-5; D perhaps matches TRBD1 (5 bases). Looked up from germline, CDR1 is SGHNT and CDR2 is YYREEE (reference sequence). V was cut by 2 bases and J by 1 base, with 6 bases left in between. This CDR3 contains 13 residues. The chain's CDR3 is CASSFRGQETQYF. CDR3 bases: TGTGCCAGCAGCTTTAGGGGCCAAGAGACCCAGTACTTC.

V gene TRBV30 combines with J gene TRBJ1-4, with a tentative D call TRBD1 (5 bases). Germline CDR1 is GTSNPN and CDR2 is SVGIG (reference sequence). Trimming removed 2 bases from V and 7 bases from J, with 11 bases in between. The CDR3 is made up of 13 amino acids. CDR3 in DNA: TGTGCCTGGAGTCCGGGGGGACTTGAAAAACTGTTTTTT. It specifies CAWSPGGLEKLFF.

This chain uses TRBV7-2 with TRBJ1-2; tentatively, D is TRBD1 (5 bases). Per germline, CDR1 SGHTA and CDR2 FQGNSA. CDR3 size: 14 residues. V lost 2 bases and J 3 bases, leaving 10 bases between the germline ends. The CDR3 sequence: CASSLQGRDYGYTF. CDR3 coding DNA: TGTGCCAGCAGCTTACAAGGCAGGGACTATGGCTACACCTTC.

The rearrangement links TRBV5-4 to TRBJ2-7; 7 bases are a match to TRBD1. With V trimmed by 2 bases and J by 1 base, 6 bases remained unmatched. The germline V gene has CDR1 SGHNT and CDR2 YYREEE (reference sequence). The CDR3 has 15 amino acids. The CDR3, as DNA: TGTGCCAGCAGCTTATGGACAGGAATTTCCTACGAGCAGTACTTC. It is translated as CASSLWTGISYEQYF.

This rearrangement joins TRBV2 to TRBJ1-5; TRBD1 matches at 8 bases. This CDR3 region has 16 residues. The germline V gene has CDR1 SNHLY and CDR2 FYNNEI. With 0 bases clipped from V and 5 bases from J, the junction kept 6 bases outside the gene matches. DNA of the CDR3: TGTGCCAGCAGTGAAGCCTTGACAGGGGCGCATCAGCCCCAGCATTTT. Translating it yields CASSEALTGAHQPQHF.

The V and J genes are TRBV4-3 and TRBJ2-7, with 7 positions matching TRBD1. The length of the CDR3 is 18 residues. The V and J ends lost 3 bases and 5 bases, in that order; junction bases with no gene match: 19. CDR1 LGHNA and CDR2 YSLEER come from the germline V gene. CDR3 loop: CASSHFVLRGPSSNEQYF. Here the CDR3 DNA reads TGCGCCAGCAGCCATTTTGTCCTGAGGGGGCCTTCTTCAAACGAGCAGTACTTC.

The DNA of the CDR3 is TGCGCCAGCAGTGGACAGGCCTCCTACGAGCAGTACTTC. As protein: CASSGQASYEQYF. The chain combines TRBV10-1 with TRBJ2-7; D is perhaps TRBD1 (6 bases). The germline CDR1 and CDR2 sequences are WNHNN and SYGVQD (reference sequence). V lost 4 bases, J lost 0 bases, and 7 bases lay in between. The CDR3 is made up of 13 amino acids.

This clone came up once. The chain employs TRBV19 and TRBJ1-2; 12 nucleotides align to TRBD1. The trim removed 8 bases at V and 6 bases at J, leaving 4 bases unmatched. The germline CDR1 and CDR2 sequences are LNHDA and SQIVND (reference sequence). The CDR3 loop spans 13 amino acids. Here the CDR3 DNA reads TGTGCCAGTCGGGACAGGGGGCATGATGGCTACACCTTC. It specifies CASRDRGHDGYTF.

This clone showed up just once. The chain uses TRBV27 and TRBJ1-2; D uncertain. Looked up from germline, CDR1 is MNHEY and CDR2 is SMNVEV (reference sequence). V was pared by 3 bases and J by 2 bases, with 10 bases between. This CDR3 is 14 amino acids long. DNA for the CDR3: TGTGCCAGCAGTTTTCGGTTCAGGAACTATGGCTACACCTTC. This gives the protein CASSFRFRNYGYTF.

The CDR3 protein is CASSFPDRVAYNEQFF. The CDR3 nucleotides are TGCGCCAGCAGCTTCCCAGACAGGGTGGCTTACAATGAGCAGTTCTTC. The chain combines TRBV5-1 with TRBJ2-1; 7 bases are a match to TRBD1. V lost 2 bases to trimming and J lost 4 bases; unmatched junction nucleotides: 9. The CDR3 has 16 amino acids. Looked up from germline, CDR1 is SGHRS and CDR2 is YFSETQ.

This clone was observed once. The rearrangement links TRBV7-9 to TRBJ2-7, with 8 positions matching TRBD2. CDR3 size: 13 residues. CDR1 is SEHNR, CDR2 FQNEAQ, per germline (reference sequence). The J segment lost 5 bases and the V segment lost 4 bases, leaving 4 bases of the junction unmatched. The CDR3 nucleotides read TGTGCCAGCAGCTACGGGGGGGCCCACGAGCAGTACTTC. This sequence encodes CASSYGGAHEQYF.